The next 29 T cell receptor beta chains were all read from a single sample in a study of T cell responses to AZD1222 COVID-19 vaccine. This table comes from immunoSEQ multiplex PCR, and its TCRdb copy is limited to in-frame clones, with some not included. The table records 130,000 or so clones, about 90% of them present only once. This specimen was peripheral blood, taken 28 days after the second dose of the MenACWY control vaccine. These receptors were taken from an adult who received the MenACWY meningococcal vaccine as a control.

A remark on this clone: The same CDR3 also results from other DNA sequences found in this sample. The gene calls are TRBV29-1 and TRBJ1-5; D perhaps matches TRBD1 (6 bases). The V end was cut by 4 bases, the J end by 4 bases, with 8 bases between. The CDR3 covers 12 residues. Germline V gene lookup returns CDR1 SQVTM and CDR2 ANQGSEA. Written as DNA, the CDR3 is TGCAGCGTTGGGGACACAAATCAGCCCCAGCATTTT. Protein sequence: CSVGDTNQPQHF.

This chain uses TRBV5-6 with TRBJ2-7; possible D gene TRBD1, 6 bases. This CDR3 is 12 amino acids long. Trimming stripped 4 bases from V and 4 bases from J, with 9 bases between. Per germline, CDR1 SGHDT and CDR2 YYEEEE. This CDR3 reads CASSQGGYEQYF. The DNA of the CDR3 is TGTGCCAGCAGCCAAGGGGGTTACGAGCAGTACTTC.

V is TRBV19 and J is TRBJ2-2; 9 bases map to TRBD1. CDR1 and CDR2 from the germline V gene are LNHDA and SQIVND (reference sequence). V was clipped by 3 bases and J by 3 bases; unmatched bases: 5. The CDR3 runs 16 residues. CDR3 DNA sequence: TGTGCCAGTAGTATCGGGACAGGGCCGGACACCGGGGAGCTGTTTTTT. It codes for CASSIGTGPDTGELFF.

The genes are TRBV28 and TRBJ1-2; D unresolved. There are 11 residues in the CDR3. V gave up 4 bases and J gave up 5 bases, with 5 bases separating them. Per germline, CDR1 MDHEN and CDR2 SYDVKM. The CDR3 reads CASSWNYGYTF. The DNA for the CDR3 is TGTGCCAGCAGTTGGAATTATGGCTACACCTTC.

This rearrangement joins TRBV20-1 to TRBJ2-7; 8 bases agree with TRBD2. J was trimmed by 2 bases and V by 3 bases; bases with no gene match: 9. Looked up from germline, CDR1 is DFQATT and CDR2 is SNEGSKA (reference sequence). The CDR3 sequence is 15 residues long. CDR3 loop: CSASRPAGATYEQYF. In DNA form, the CDR3 reads TGCAGTGCTAGTCGCCCAGCGGGGGCCACCTACGAGCAGTACTTC.

The sample holds one count of this clone. CDR3 nucleotide sequence: TGTGCCAGCAGCTTGGGGACAGGTACAGATACGCAGTATTTT. Encoded protein: CASSLGTGTDTQYF. The chain has TRBV11-1 and TRBJ2-3, with 8 bases lining up with TRBD1. The CDR3 contains 14 residues. With V trimmed by 3 bases and J by 3 bases, 2 bases remained unmatched. The germline V gene encodes CDR1 SGHAT and CDR2 FQDESV (reference sequence).

This clone was seen a few times. V gene TRBV3-1 (or the pseudogene TRBV3-2) combines with J gene TRBJ1-1; D remains ambiguous. Trimming took off 1 base at V and 4 bases at J, with 13 bases between the two ends. CDR1 and CDR2 (germline): LGHDT, YNNKEL (reference sequence). The CDR3 spans 15 residues. The CDR3 region is CASSQGEGWGTEAFF. The CDR3, as DNA: TGTGCCAGCAGCCAAGGGGAGGGCTGGGGCACTGAAGCTTTCTTT.

CDR3 in amino acids: CASNGRLSDTQYF. The CDR3 DNA sequence: TGTGCCAGTAATGGCCGGTTATCAGATACGCAGTATTTT. The chain couples TRBV19 to TRBJ2-3; D call uncertain. The V gene's germline CDR1 is LNHDA and CDR2 SQIVND (reference sequence). Trimming shortened V by 7 bases and J by 4 bases, and 12 bases separated the two germline ends. This CDR3 has 13 residues.

The chain recombines TRBV6-5 with TRBJ2-7; D is possibly TRBD2 (6 bases). Germline V gives CDR1 MNHEY, CDR2 SVGAGI. Trimming left V 9 bases short and J 3 bases short, with 18 bases between. The CDR3 spans 14 residues. The DNA of the CDR3 is TGTGCCAGTCGGAGGGAATCGCCCTACTACGAGCAGTACTTC. Translating it yields CASRRESPYYEQYF.

The chain carries TRBV6-5 and TRBJ1-6; D is unresolved. The CDR3 extends over 14 amino acids. The germline V and J ends were trimmed by 4 bases and 3 bases, with 7 bases remaining between them. Germline values: CDR1 MNHEY, CDR2 SVGAGI. Here the CDR3 reads CASSFFDYNSPLHF. DNA for the CDR3: TGTGCCAGCAGTTTTTTCGACTATAATTCACCCCTCCACTTT.

This chain joins TRBV5-1 and TRBJ2-3; TRBD2 aligns across 8 bases. In germline, CDR1 is SGHRS, CDR2 YFSETQ. V trimming: 0 bases; J trimming: 3 bases; junction bases outside the gene matches: 6. The CDR3 is made up of 16 amino acids. DNA of the CDR3: TGCGCCAGCAGCTTGGTTGTCGGCGGGGGGACAGATACGCAGTATTTT. It translates to CASSLVVGGGTDTQYF.

The chain joins TRBV27 to TRBJ2-7; tentatively, D is TRBD1 or TRBD2 (6 bases each). V lost 1 base and J 6 bases, leaving 13 bases between the germline ends. In germline, CDR1 is MNHEY, CDR2 SMNVEV (reference sequence). This CDR3 comprises 14 residues. This CDR3 is CASSLFPGAAEQYF. For the CDR3, the DNA is TGTGCCAGCAGTTTATTCCCGGGGGCGGCCGAGCAGTACTTC.

The chain has TRBV5-1 and TRBJ2-3, with 10 positions matching TRBD1. The germline gives CDR1 SGHRS, CDR2 YFSETQ. This CDR3 has 15 amino acids. The junction had 3 bases not matched to a gene; V was cut back by 4 bases and J by 1 base. The CDR3 loop reads CASSGGQGRTDTQYF. The CDR3 DNA reads TGCGCCAGCAGCGGGGGACAGGGGCGCACAGATACGCAGTATTTT.

The chain combines TRBV3-1 (or the pseudogene TRBV3-2) with TRBJ1-1; 8 bases fit TRBD1. This CDR3 contains 15 residues. Looked up from germline, CDR1 is LGHDT and CDR2 is YNNKEL (reference sequence). Losses at the gene ends were 5 bases for V and 4 bases for J; bases not matched to a gene: 9. The CDR3 coding sequence is TGTGCCAGCAGCTGGGGACAGGCTCGGGGCACTGAAGCTTTCTTT. Its protein product is CASSWGQARGTEAFF.

The J gene is TRBJ2-7, the V gene TRBV13, with TRBD2 matching 14 bases. V trimming: 5 bases; J trimming: 2 bases; junction bases outside the gene matches: 11. This CDR3 is built from 18 residues. Germline V gene lookup returns CDR1 PRHDT and CDR2 FYEKMQ (reference sequence). CDR3 nucleotides: TGTGCCAGCAGCAGATCGACTAGCGGGAGGGCCGTGGCCTACGAGCAGTACTTC. Encoded protein: CASSRSTSGRAVAYEQYF.

V usage is TRBV28 and J usage is TRBJ1-2; D not resolved. Trimming stripped 2 bases from V and 3 bases from J, with 13 bases between. CDR1 is MDHEN, CDR2 SYDVKM, per germline. This CDR3 has 15 amino acids. CDR3 sequence: CASSLGQKIHYGYTF. The CDR3 DNA reads TGTGCCAGCAGTTTAGGTCAGAAGATACACTATGGCTACACCTTC.

The gene calls are TRBV28 and TRBJ2-5, with D possibly being TRBD2 (6 bases). Trimming removed 9 bases from V and 6 bases from J, with 20 bases in between. Germline lookup yields CDR1 MDHEN and CDR2 SYDVKM. The CDR3 runs to 14 residues. The DNA for the CDR3 is TGTGCCAGTGCGTCGGGGGACCTCGCCCAGACCCAGTACTTC. Protein sequence: CASASGDLAQTQYF.

This chain links TRBV5-1 with TRBJ2-5; D uncertain. Per germline, CDR1 SGHRS and CDR2 YFSETQ. V shed 0 bases and J shed 4 bases, with 7 bases lying between them. The CDR3 is 13 amino acids. The CDR3 protein is CASSLAWTETQYF. CDR3 nucleotides: TGCGCCAGCAGCTTGGCTTGGACAGAGACCCAGTACTTC.

V is TRBV5-1 and J is TRBJ2-3; 10 positions match TRBD2. The length of the CDR3 is 16 residues. The trim removed 2 bases at V and 0 bases at J, leaving 3 bases unmatched. Germline lookup yields CDR1 SGHRS and CDR2 YFSETQ. The CDR3, as DNA: TGCGCCAGCAGCTTAGGACTAGCGGCTAGCACAGATACGCAGTATTTT. Translated, it gives CASSLGLAASTDTQYF.

The chain joins TRBV4-3 to TRBJ2-7; 11 bases fit TRBD2. After removal of 1 base from V and 5 bases from J, the junction contained 4 bases not matched to a gene. The CDR3 totals 15 residues. The germline V gene encodes CDR1 LGHNA and CDR2 YSLEER. CDR3 sequence: CASSQGLAGGHEQYF. In DNA form, the CDR3 reads TGCGCCAGCAGCCAAGGCCTAGCGGGAGGTCACGAGCAGTACTTC.

Comment on this clone: The sample holds other DNA sequences that translate to the same CDR3. The chain has TRBV28 and TRBJ2-3; D possibly uses TRBD1 or TRBD2 (6 bases each). The V gene's germline CDR1 is MDHEN and CDR2 SYDVKM. Trimming took 3 bases from V and 2 from J, leaving 9 bases between them. There are 14 residues in the CDR3. The CDR3 DNA is TGTGCCAGCAGTTTCGGGGGCCCCACAGATACGCAGTATTTT. Its protein is CASSFGGPTDTQYF.

The chain uses TRBV5-1 and TRBJ1-2, with a weak D call TRBD1 (5 bases). V was trimmed by 5 bases and J by 4 bases, leaving 15 bases between them. This CDR3 comprises 14 residues. CDR1 and CDR2 from the germline V gene are SGHRS and YFSETQ. CDR3 sequence: CASREAGSLYGYTF. CDR3 coding DNA: TGCGCCAGCAGGGAGGCAGGGTCGCTCTATGGCTACACCTTC.

CDR3 nucleotide sequence: TGTGCCAGCAGCAAGGGACTAGGGGGATCCTACGAGCAGTACTTC. Protein sequence: CASSKGLGGSYEQYF. This chain links TRBV21-1 with TRBJ2-7; the D call of TRBD2 is as the table states it, not checked on the DNA. TRBV21-1 is a listed pseudogene. This CDR3 has 15 amino acids.

This CDR3 is CASSLAGGPYEQYF. CDR3 coding DNA: TGTGCCAGCAGTTTAGCGGGAGGTCCCTACGAGCAGTACTTC. The genes are TRBV27 and TRBJ2-7, with TRBD2 identical over 8 bases. This CDR3 spans 14 amino acids. V lost 2 bases, J lost 2 bases, and 2 bases stayed unmatched. Germline CDR1 MNHEY, CDR2 SMNVEV (reference sequence).

The rearrangement joins TRBV9 to TRBJ2-1, with D unclear. Trimming pared 0 bases from V and 8 bases from J, leaving 18 bases between. Germline assignment: CDR1 SGDLS and CDR2 YYNGEE. CDR3 size: 16 residues. The CDR3 DNA is TGTGCCAGCAGCGTAGACATTCGGGCGAGTTCCGATGAGCAGTTCTTC. Translating it yields CASSVDIRASSDEQFF.

The V gene is TRBV6-6, the J gene TRBJ1-4; D gene uncertain. V lost 5 bases and J 6 bases, leaving 16 bases between the germline ends. The CDR3 sequence is 15 residues long. From germline, CDR1 is MNHNY and CDR2 SVGAGI (reference sequence). The CDR3 loop is CASSRSGNGDEKLFF. The CDR3 nucleotides read TGTGCCAGCAGTCGATCGGGCAATGGCGATGAAAAACTGTTTTTT.

The rearrangement links TRBV6-4 to TRBJ1-2; D call uncertain. CDR3 length equals 13 residues. CDR1 and CDR2 (germline): MRHNA, SNTAGT. V was pared by 5 bases and J by 8 bases, with 15 bases between. The CDR3 DNA reads TGTGCCAGCAGTATGGACCTGTCTACGGGCTACACCTTC. Its translation: CASSMDLSTGYTF.

This chain links TRBV29-1 with TRBJ2-7, with TRBD1 matching 9 bases. J was trimmed by 2 bases and V by 7 bases; bases with no gene match: 9. Germline V gives CDR1 SQVTM, CDR2 ANQGSEA. CDR3 length: 14 amino acids. The CDR3 nucleotides are TGCAGCGCCACCGGGCGGGACAGGGCCTACGAGCAGTACTTC. Translating it yields CSATGRDRAYEQYF.

Written as DNA, the CDR3 is TGTGCCAGCAGTTACTCCCCGGGACGGGGAACTTACGAGCAGTACTTC. It yields the protein CASSYSPGRGTYEQYF. This chain connects TRBV6-5 to TRBJ2-7, with D perhaps matching TRBD1 or TRBD2 (5 bases each). The CDR3 extends over 16 amino acids. Germline V gene data show CDR1 as MNHEY and CDR2 as SVGAGI. V shed 0 bases and J shed 4 bases, with 16 bases lying between them.